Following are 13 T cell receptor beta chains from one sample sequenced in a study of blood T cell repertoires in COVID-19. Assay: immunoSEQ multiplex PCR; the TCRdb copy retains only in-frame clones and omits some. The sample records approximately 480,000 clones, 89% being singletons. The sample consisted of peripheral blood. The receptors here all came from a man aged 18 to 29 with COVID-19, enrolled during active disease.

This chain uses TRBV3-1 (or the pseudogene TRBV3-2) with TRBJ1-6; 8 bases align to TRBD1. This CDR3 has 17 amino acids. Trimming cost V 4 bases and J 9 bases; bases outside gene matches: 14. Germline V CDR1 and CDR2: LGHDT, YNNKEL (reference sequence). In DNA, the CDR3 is TGTGCCAGCAGCCGCCACGCAGGGGGCCGATCAGGTTCACCCCTCCACTTT. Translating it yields CASSRHAGGRSGSPLHF.

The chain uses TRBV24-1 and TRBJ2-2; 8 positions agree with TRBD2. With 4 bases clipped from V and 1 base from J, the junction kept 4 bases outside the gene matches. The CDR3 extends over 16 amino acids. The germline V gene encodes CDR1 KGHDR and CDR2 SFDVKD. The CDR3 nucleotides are TGTGCCACCAGTGACCTTACTAGCGGGAACACCGGGGAGCTGTTTTTT. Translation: CATSDLTSGNTGELFF.

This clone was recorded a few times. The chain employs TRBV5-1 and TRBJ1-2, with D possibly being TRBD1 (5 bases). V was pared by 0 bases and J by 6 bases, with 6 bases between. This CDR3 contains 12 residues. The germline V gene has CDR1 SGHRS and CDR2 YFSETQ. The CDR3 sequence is CASSLEGDGYTF. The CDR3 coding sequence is TGCGCCAGCAGCTTGGAAGGGGATGGCTACACCTTC.

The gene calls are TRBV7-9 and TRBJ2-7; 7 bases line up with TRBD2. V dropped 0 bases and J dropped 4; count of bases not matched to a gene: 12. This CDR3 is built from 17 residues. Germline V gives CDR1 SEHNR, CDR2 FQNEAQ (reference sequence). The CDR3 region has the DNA TGTGCCAGCAGCTTAGCGTCGGGGGGAGATATAAAATACGAGCAGTACTTC. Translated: CASSLASGGDIKYEQYF.

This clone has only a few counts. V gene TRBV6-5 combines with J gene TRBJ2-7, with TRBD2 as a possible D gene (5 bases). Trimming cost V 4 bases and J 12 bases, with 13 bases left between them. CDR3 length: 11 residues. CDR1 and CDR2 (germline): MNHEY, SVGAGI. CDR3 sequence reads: CASSSPGKLYF. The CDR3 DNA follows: TGTGCCAGCAGTTCTCCCGGGAAACTGTACTTC.

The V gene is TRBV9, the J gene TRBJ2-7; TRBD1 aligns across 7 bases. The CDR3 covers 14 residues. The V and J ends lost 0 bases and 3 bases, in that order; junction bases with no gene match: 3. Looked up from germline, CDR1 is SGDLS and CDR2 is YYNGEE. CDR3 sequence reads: CASSVGQGHYEQYF. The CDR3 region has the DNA TGTGCCAGCAGCGTAGGACAGGGCCACTACGAGCAGTACTTC.

The CDR3 nucleotides read TGTGCCAGCAGCCAAGGGGGCCGGCGGACTAGCGGGAGGCGGTACAATGAGCAGTTCTTC. It translates to CASSQGGRRTSGRRYNEQFF. The chain employs TRBV3-1 (or the pseudogene TRBV3-2) and TRBJ2-1; TRBD2 matches at 14 bases. After removal of 1 base from V and 4 bases from J, the junction contained 12 bases not matched to a gene. CDR1 is LGHDT and CDR2 is YNNKEL in the germline V gene (reference sequence). The CDR3 runs to 20 residues.

CDR3 nucleotides: TGTGCCACCAGTGATCCTCTTCGGACAGGGGCAGAGACCCAGTACTTC. This sequence encodes CATSDPLRTGAETQYF. V is TRBV24-1 and J is TRBJ2-5; 9 bases are shared with TRBD1. Germline-derived CDR1 and CDR2 are KGHDR and SFDVKD. The CDR3 loop spans 16 amino acids. The J segment lost 4 bases and the V segment lost 3 bases, leaving 8 bases of the junction unmatched.

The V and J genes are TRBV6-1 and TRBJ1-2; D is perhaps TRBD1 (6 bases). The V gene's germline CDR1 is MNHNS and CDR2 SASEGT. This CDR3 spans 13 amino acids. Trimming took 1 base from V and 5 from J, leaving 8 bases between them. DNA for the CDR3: TGTGCCAGCAGTGAAGTCACAGGGTATGGCTACACCTTC. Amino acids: CASSEVTGYGYTF.

In DNA form, the CDR3 reads TGTGCTAGTGGTCTCGGTAGCATACGCCTGAACACTGAAGCTTTCTTT. Amino acid sequence: CASGLGSIRLNTEAFF. This chain links TRBV12-5 with TRBJ1-1; D call uncertain. Germline loops: CDR1 LGHNT, CDR2 FRNRAP. The CDR3 consists of 16 residues. With 5 bases removed from V and 0 bases from J, the gap between germline ends came to 16 bases.

CDR3 in amino acids: CASGGTTGPGELFF. The CDR3 nucleotides are TGTGCCAGCGGTGGGACAACCGGACCCGGGGAGCTGTTTTTT. V usage is TRBV27 and J usage is TRBJ2-2, with D possibly matching TRBD1 (6 bases). CDR3 size: 14 residues. The V end lost 8 bases, the J end lost 6 bases, and 16 bases lay between the germline ends. CDR1 MNHEY and CDR2 SMNVEV come from the germline V gene (reference sequence).

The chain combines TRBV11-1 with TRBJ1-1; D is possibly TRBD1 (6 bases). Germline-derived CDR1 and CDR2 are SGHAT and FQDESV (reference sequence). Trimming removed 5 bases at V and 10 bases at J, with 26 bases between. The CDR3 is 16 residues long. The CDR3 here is CASSLPRDTASRPAFF. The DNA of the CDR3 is TGTGCCAGCAGCCTACCTCGGGACACCGCGTCCCGTCCAGCTTTCTTT.

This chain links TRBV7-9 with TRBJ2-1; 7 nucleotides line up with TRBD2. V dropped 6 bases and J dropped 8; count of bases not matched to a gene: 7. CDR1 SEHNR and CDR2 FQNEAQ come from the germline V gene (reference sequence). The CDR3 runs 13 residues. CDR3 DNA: TGTGCCAGCAGTTGGCTAGCGGCCGATGAGCAGTTCTTC. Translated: CASSWLAADEQFF.